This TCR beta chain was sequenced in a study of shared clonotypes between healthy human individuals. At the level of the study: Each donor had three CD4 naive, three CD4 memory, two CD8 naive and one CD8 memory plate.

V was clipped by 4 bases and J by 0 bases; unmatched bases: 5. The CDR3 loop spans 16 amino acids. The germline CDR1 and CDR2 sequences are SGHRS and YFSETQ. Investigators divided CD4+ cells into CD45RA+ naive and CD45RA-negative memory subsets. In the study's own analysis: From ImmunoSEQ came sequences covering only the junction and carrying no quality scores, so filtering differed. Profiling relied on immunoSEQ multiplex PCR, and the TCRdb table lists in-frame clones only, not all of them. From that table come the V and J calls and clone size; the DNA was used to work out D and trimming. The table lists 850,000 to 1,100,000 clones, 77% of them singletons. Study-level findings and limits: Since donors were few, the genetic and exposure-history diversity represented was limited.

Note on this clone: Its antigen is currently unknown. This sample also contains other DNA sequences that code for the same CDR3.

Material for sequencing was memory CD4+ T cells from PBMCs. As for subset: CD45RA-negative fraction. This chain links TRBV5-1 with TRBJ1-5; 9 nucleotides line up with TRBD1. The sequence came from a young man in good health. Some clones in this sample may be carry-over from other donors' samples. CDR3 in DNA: TGCGCCAGCAGCCCGGGACAGGGAGGTAGCAATCAGCCCCAGCATTTT. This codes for CASSPGQGGSNQPQHF.